The clone carrying this T cell receptor beta chain was counted between two and nine times. The antigen is undetermined. This sample is part of a study of T cells after yellow fever vaccination. TCRdb fed the 5' RACE reads into MiXCR, producing one record per CDR3 protein. The table records hundreds of thousands of distinct CDR3 sequences, roughly a sixth of them present only once. The V gene's germline CDR1 is MDHEN and CDR2 SYDVKM. Trimming removed 6 bases at V and 5 bases at J, with 13 bases between. The CDR3 has 13 amino acids. Study-wide results and caveats: Booster samples showed a return of most primary-vaccination clones (roughly 96% CD4, about 87% CD8). Repertoires obtained by FACS sorting could include abundant clonotypes that entered as contaminants from the bulk population.

The chain has TRBV28 and TRBJ1-1; D is undetermined. The receptor comes from a man in his late teens or twenties who received the YFV17D yellow fever vaccine. Sequencing used PBMCs, obtained less than 6 days after the first yellow fever vaccination. CDR3 coding DNA: TGTGCCAGCAGGGCGGGCCTGGGGACTGAAGCTTTCTTT. Protein: CASRAGLGTEAFF.